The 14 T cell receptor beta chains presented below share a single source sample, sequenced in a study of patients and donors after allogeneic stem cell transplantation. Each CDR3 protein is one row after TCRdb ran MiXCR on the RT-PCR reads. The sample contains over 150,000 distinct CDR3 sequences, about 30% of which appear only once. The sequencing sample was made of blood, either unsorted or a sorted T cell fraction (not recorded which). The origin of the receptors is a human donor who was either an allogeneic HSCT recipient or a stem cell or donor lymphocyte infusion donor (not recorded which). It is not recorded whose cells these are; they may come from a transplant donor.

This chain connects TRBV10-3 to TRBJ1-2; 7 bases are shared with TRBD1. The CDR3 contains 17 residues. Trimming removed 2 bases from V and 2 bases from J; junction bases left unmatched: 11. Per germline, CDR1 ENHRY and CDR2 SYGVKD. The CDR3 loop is CAISEAPGQKTNYGYTF. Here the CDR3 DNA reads TGTGCCATCAGTGAGGCACCGGGACAGAAAACGAACTATGGCTACACCTTC.

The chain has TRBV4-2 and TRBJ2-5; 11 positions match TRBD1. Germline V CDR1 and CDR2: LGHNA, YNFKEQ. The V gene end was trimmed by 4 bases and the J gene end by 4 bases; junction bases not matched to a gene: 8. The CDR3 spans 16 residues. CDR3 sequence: CASSPLGQGVLETQYF. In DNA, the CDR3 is TGTGCCAGCAGCCCTTTGGGACAGGGGGTCTTAGAGACCCAGTACTTC.

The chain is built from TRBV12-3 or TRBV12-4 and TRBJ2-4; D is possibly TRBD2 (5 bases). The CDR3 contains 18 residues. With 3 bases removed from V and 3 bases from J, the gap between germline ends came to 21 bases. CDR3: CASSFLVRHRGYKNIQYF. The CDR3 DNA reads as TGTGCCAGCAGTTTCCTAGTTCGACATCGAGGGTACAAAAACATTCAGTACTTC.

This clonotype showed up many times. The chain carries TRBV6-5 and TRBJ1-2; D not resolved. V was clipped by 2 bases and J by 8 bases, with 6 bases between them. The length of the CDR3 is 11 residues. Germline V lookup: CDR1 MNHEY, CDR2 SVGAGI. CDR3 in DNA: TGTGCCAGCAGTTACGCTGGAGGCTACACCTTC. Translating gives CASSYAGGYTF.

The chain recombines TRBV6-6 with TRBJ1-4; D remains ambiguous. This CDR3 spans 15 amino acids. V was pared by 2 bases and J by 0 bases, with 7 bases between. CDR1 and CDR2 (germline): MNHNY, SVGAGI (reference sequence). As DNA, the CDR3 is TGTGCCAGCAGTTACCCGGATGCAACTAATGAAAAACTGTTTTTT. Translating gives CASSYPDATNEKLFF.

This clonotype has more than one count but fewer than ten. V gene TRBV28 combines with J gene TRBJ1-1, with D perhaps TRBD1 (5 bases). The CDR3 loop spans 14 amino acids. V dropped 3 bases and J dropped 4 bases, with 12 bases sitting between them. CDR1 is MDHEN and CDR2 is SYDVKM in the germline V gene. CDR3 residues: CASSFSGEGTEAFF. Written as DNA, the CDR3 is TGTGCCAGCAGTTTCTCGGGGGAGGGCACTGAAGCTTTCTTT. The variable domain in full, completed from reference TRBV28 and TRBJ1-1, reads DVKVTQSSRYLVKRTGEKVFLECVQDMDHENMFWYRQDPGLGLRLIYFSYDVKMKEKGDIPEGYSVSREKKERFSLILESASTNQTSMYLCASSFSGEGTEAFFGQGTRLTVV.

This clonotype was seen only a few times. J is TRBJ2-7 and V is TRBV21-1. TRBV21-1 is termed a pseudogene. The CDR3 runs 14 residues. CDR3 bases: TGTGCCAGCAGGAAACGGAGGAGCTCCTACGAGCAGTACTTC. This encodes CASRKRRSSYEQYF.

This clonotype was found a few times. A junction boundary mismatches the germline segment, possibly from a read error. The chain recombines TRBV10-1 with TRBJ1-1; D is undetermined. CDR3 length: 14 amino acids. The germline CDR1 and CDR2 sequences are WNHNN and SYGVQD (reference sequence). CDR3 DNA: TGCGCCAGCAGTGAGAGGAGAGGTCACCCTGAGGCTTTCTTT. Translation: CASSERRGHPEAFF.

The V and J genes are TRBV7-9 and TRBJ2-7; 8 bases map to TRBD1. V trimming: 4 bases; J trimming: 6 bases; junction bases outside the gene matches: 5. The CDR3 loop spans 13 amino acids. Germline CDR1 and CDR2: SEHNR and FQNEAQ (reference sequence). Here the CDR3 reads CASSSRTGFEQYF. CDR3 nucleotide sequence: TGTGCCAGCAGCTCCCGGACAGGGTTCGAGCAGTACTTC.

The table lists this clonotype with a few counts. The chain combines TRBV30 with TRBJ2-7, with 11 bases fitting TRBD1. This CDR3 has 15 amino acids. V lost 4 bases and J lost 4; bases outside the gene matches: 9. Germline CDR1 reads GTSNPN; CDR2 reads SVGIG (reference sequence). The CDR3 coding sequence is TGTGCCTGGACCAGCCCCGGACAGGGGGCTTACGAGCAGTACTTC. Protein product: CAWTSPGQGAYEQYF.

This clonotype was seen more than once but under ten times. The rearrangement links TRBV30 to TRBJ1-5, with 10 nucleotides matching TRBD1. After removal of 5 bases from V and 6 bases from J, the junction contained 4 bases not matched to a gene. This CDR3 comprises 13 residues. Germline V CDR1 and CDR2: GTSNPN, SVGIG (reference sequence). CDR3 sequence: CAWDRQGAQPQHF. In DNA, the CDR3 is TGTGCCTGGGACCGACAGGGGGCTCAGCCCCAGCATTTT.

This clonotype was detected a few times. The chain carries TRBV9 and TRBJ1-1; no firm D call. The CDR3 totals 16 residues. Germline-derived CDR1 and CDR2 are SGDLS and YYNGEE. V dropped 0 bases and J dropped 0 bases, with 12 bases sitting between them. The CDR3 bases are TGTGCCAGCAGCGTAGGCCTAGGAACCCTGAACACTGAAGCTTTCTTT. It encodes CASSVGLGTLNTEAFF.

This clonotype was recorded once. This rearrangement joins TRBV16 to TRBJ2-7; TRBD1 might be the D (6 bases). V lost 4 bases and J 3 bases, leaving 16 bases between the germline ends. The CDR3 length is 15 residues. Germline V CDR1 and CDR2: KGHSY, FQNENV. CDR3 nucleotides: TGTGCCAGCAGCCCCCCAGGGGCGCGGATCTACGAGCAGTACTTC. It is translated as CASSPPGARIYEQYF.

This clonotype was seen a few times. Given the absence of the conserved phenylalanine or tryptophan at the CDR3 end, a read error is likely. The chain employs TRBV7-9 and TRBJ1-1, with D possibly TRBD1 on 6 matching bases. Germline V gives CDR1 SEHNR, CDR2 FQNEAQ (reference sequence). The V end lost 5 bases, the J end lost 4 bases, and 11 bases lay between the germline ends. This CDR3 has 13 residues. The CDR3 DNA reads TGTGCCAGCAGCACAGGGTCGGGCACTGAAGCTTTCCTT. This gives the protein CASSTGSGTEAFL.